The rows below give T cell receptor beta chains drawn from one sample of a study of T cells after posttransplantation cyclophosphamide. Profiled with immunoSEQ multiplex PCR; TCRdb holds only in-frame clones, not every one. Captured here are 40,000 or so clones, none seen once; the top ten comprise 5.5% to 7%. Sequencing was performed on PBMCs. The receptor set was obtained from a man aged 25 to 40 in good health and a related stem cell transplant donor. CDR3s include the opening cysteine and the closing phenylalanine or tryptophan. The D gene is left open where the match is weak. Only part of the rows carry a size: once, few, many, or a class if the clone is expanded.

many NA TRBJ2-7 TRBV19 TGTGCCAGTAGTATTTCAGGGTGGAACGAGCAGTACTTC CASSISGWNEQYF
medium-sized NA TRBJ2-3 TRBV6-4 TGTGCCAGCAGTGAGCGTAGCACAGATACGCAGTATTTT CASSERSTDTQYF
many NA TRBJ1-2 TRBV7-8 TGTGCCAGCACCTTTGCGGCAGGGAACAACTATGGCTACACCTTC CASTFAAGNNYGYTF
many TRBD1 TRBJ1-2 TRBV6-2/TRBV6-3 TGTGCCAGCAGTTACAGGACAGGGGCGATGGTGACCTACACCTTC CASSYRTGAMVTYTF
many NA TRBJ1-5 TRBV19 TGTGCCAGTAGTACACAGGGATTCAATCAGCCCCAGCATTTT CASSTQGFNQPQHF
many TRBD2 TRBJ2-3 TRBV19 TGTGCCAGCAATCCGACTAGCGGGGGGACAGATACGCAGTATTTT CASNPTSGGTDTQYF
NA NA TRBJ1-1 TRBV6-6 TGTGCCAGCAGTTACTCGAAGGTTAACACTGAAGCTTTCTTT CASSYSKVNTEAFF
many NA TRBJ2-3 TRBV19 TGTGCCAGTAGTAAACCCACCGAGCTCGTACCCTTTCGTACAGATACGCAGTATTTT CASSKPTELVPFRTDTQYF
many NA TRBJ1-6 TRBV28 TGTGCCAGCAGCAGGTGGAGGGTTTCACCCCTCCACTTT CASSRWRVSPLHF
many NA TRBJ1-5 TRBV2 TGTGCCAGCAGACAGAGCAATCAGCCCCAGCATTTT CASRQSNQPQHF
many TRBD1 TRBJ2-3 TRBV5-1 TGCGCCAGCAGGTTCCGTGACAGGGGGCGAGATACGCAGTATTTT CASRFRDRGRDTQYF
many TRBD1 TRBJ1-1 TRBV9 TGTGCCAGCAGCCGCGAGGGGGCAGCGACTGAAGCTTTCTTT CASSREGAATEAFF
NA NA TRBJ1-4 TRBV7-2 TGTGCCAGCAGTTCAAGCCCCACCTCCAATGAAAAACTGTTTTTT CASSSSPTSNEKLFF
few TRBD1 TRBJ1-2 TRBV5-1 TGCGCCAGCAGCCCAAGGACAGGGTCTAACTATGGCTACACCTTC CASSPRTGSNYGYTF
many NA TRBJ2-7 TRBV4-1 TGCGCCAGCAGCCAAGATAATTACAGGGAATTAACCTACGAGCAGTACTTC CASSQDNYRELTYEQYF
NA NA TRBJ2-3 TRBV29-1 TGCAGCATAAAACAGGGTGTAGGCACAGATACGCAGTATTTT CSIKQGVGTDTQYF
many TRBD2 TRBJ2-3 TRBV25-1 TGTGCCAGCAGTGAAGGGGCTAGCGGGGGGCCCCTTAGCACAGATACGCAGTATTTT CASSEGASGGPLSTDTQYF
many NA TRBJ1-1 TRBV5-4 TGTGCCAGCAGCTTCCCCGCGGCCACTGAAGCTTTCTTT CASSFPAATEAFF
NA TRBD2 TRBJ2-1 TRBV28 TGTGCCAGCAGCCCCGCCGGGGGGGCCTACAATGAGCAGTTCTTC CASSPAGGAYNEQFF
many TRBD1 TRBJ2-7 TRBV10-3 TGTGCCATCGGGGCAGGGGGTCTTATTTCCTACGAGCAGTACTTC CAIGAGGLISYEQYF
many TRBD2 TRBJ2-2 TRBV5-4 TGTGCCAGCAGCTTGGCTGGGCGCGGGGGGACCGGGGAGCTGTTTTTT CASSLAGRGGTGELFF
NA NA TRBJ1-5 TRBV7-8 TGTGCCAGCAGCTTAAGTCGGGGGGACAATCAGCCCCAGCATTTT CASSLSRGDNQPQHF
NA NA TRBJ2-3 TRBV5-1 TGCGCCAGCAGCGCCCGAACAGGGTCGGGAGATACGCAGTATTTT CASSARTGSGDTQYF